This T cell receptor beta chain was observed in a study of CXCR3-negative and CXCR3-positive naive CD8 T cells. Broader study findings: Memory CD8+ cells had much lower diversity, and both naive subsets had comparably high diversity. No difference in surface CD5 was seen between naive subsets, and TCR strength was inferred from TRB CDR3 properties. Naive CXCR3-positive and CXCR3-negative cells shared TRBV-TRBJ usage; memory cells diverged.

Germline CDR1 is MDHEN and CDR2 is SYDVKM. The CDR3 contains 16 residues. Comment on this clonotype: No antigen is known for it.

Among CD8+ T cells, naive ones were CD45RO-CCR7+CD27+CD95-. The TRB cDNA libraries were prepared by 5' RACE with UMI labels. TCRdb reprocessed the 5' RACE reads and reports one entry per CDR3 protein, with no DNA. The sample includes some 22,000 distinct CDR3 sequences. The receptor was isolated from a human donor in good health. Some clones in this sample may be carry-over from other donors' samples. The chain recombines TRBV28 with TRBJ2-3; without DNA, the TCRdb call of TRBD2 cannot be checked. The sample was naive CXCR3- CD8+ T cells from blood. Subset noted: CD45RO-CCR7+CD27+CD95- naive CD8+ T cells lacking CXCR3 (TNR3-). CDR3 loop: CASRIRLAGGTDTQYF.